These 22 T cell receptor beta chains share one sample of origin, sequenced in a study of T cell repertoires in cytomegalovirus infection. TCRdb re-called the reads through MiXCR, storing one row per CDR3 protein. The sample has some 390,000 distinct CDR3 sequences, around 18% seen once. Input material: PBMCs. Every receptor here comes from a human donor in good health (CMV status not recorded). Some clones in this sample may be carry-over from other donors' samples.

This clonotype was detected many times. The gene calls are TRBV11-3 and TRBJ1-3; no reliable D call. With 4 bases removed from V and 2 bases from J, the gap between germline ends came to 15 bases. This CDR3 is built from 16 residues. Germline values: CDR1 SGHNT, CDR2 YENEEA. The CDR3 DNA reads as TGTGCCAGCAGCTCCGAGCAAACAAGGGCTGGAAACACCATATATTTT. Encoded protein: CASSSEQTRAGNTIYF.

There are a few counts of this clonotype. The chain couples TRBV20-1 to TRBJ2-1, with 7 bases identical to TRBD2. CDR1 is DFQATT, CDR2 SNEGSKA, per germline (reference sequence). This CDR3 is 15 amino acids long. V lost 0 bases, J lost 2 bases, and 4 bases stayed unmatched. CDR3 sequence (DNA): TGCAGTGCTAGAGAGGCGGGAGTGCCCTACAATGAGCAGTTCTTC. Translation gives CSAREAGVPYNEQFF.

This clonotype has ten or more counts. The genes are TRBV7-9 and TRBJ2-1, with no clear D. V shed 2 bases and J shed 8 bases, with 16 bases lying between them. The CDR3 runs 15 residues. The V gene's germline CDR1 is SEHNR and CDR2 FQNEAQ (reference sequence). CDR3 bases: TGTGCCAGCAGCTTAAAGGGCAATTTAGACCATGAGCAGTTCTTC. Amino acids: CASSLKGNLDHEQFF.

This clonotype was seen at least ten times. The J gene is TRBJ2-7, the V gene TRBV6-2 or TRBV6-3, with 9 nucleotides matching TRBD2. Germline V gene lookup returns CDR1 MNHEY and CDR2 SVGEGT. This CDR3 spans 15 amino acids. Trimming at V came to 0 bases and at J to 3 bases, leaving 3 bases not matched to a gene. The CDR3 nucleotides are TGTGCCAGCAGTTACTCGATACTAGCGGGCTACGAGCAGTACTTC. Its protein product is CASSYSILAGYEQYF.

Many counts were recorded for this clonotype. V gene TRBV19 combines with J gene TRBJ2-1, with D uncertain. This CDR3 is built from 13 residues. Looked up from germline, CDR1 is LNHDA and CDR2 is SQIVND (reference sequence). Trimming took off 1 base at V and 5 bases at J, with 6 bases between the two ends. The CDR3 DNA reads as TGTGCCAGTAGTATAGTCCCAAACAATGAGCAGTTCTTC. Amino acids: CASSIVPNNEQFF.

The rearrangement uses TRBV7-2 and TRBJ2-7; the D is unclear. This CDR3 is 11 amino acids long. V lost 10 bases to trimming and J lost 2 bases, with 9 bases between them. CDR1 is SGHTA and CDR2 is FQGNSA in the germline V gene. The CDR3 protein is CATEDPYEQYF. The CDR3 DNA reads TGTGCCACGGAAGACCCCTACGAGCAGTACTTC.

This chain joins TRBV20-1 and TRBJ2-4; a weak D match, TRBD1 (6 bases). The CDR3 loop spans 13 amino acids. Germline V gene sequence: CDR1 DFQATT, CDR2 SNEGSKA (reference sequence). Trimming took 6 bases from V and 11 from J, leaving 20 bases between them. The CDR3, as DNA: TGCAGTGCCACTCCTCGGGACATCACGTTTCAGTACTTC. Its protein product is CSATPRDITFQYF.

V usage is TRBV6-5 and J usage is TRBJ2-1; 13 positions match TRBD2. The CDR3 sequence is 20 residues long. Germline assignment: CDR1 MNHEY and CDR2 SVGAGI. After removal of 6 bases from V and 0 bases from J, the junction contained 14 bases not matched to a gene. CDR3 residues: CASRTLRGTSGVSSYNEQFF. The DNA of the CDR3 is TGTGCCAGCAGGACCCTAAGGGGGACTAGCGGGGTGAGCTCCTACAATGAGCAGTTCTTC.

Only a few counts were recorded for this clonotype. The chain joins TRBV15 to TRBJ2-5; no clear D. The CDR3 is 14 amino acids. Germline CDR1 and CDR2: LNHNV and YYDKDF (reference sequence). V lost 0 bases and J 6 bases, leaving 11 bases between the germline ends. The CDR3 is CATSRDRNSKTQYF. The CDR3, as DNA: TGTGCCACCAGCAGAGATCGTAACTCTAAGACCCAGTACTTC.

CDR3 coding DNA: TGTGCCAGCAGCCCCGGGGGGATGACTGAAGCTTTCTTT. It is translated as CASSPGGMTEAFF. The rearrangement joins TRBV3-1 to TRBJ1-1; D may be TRBD1 (5 bases). Trimming cost V 4 bases and J 5 bases, with 11 bases left between them. The CDR3 loop spans 13 amino acids. Germline CDR1 LGHDT, CDR2 YNNKEL (reference sequence).

CDR3 region: CASSQVGRREKLFF. DNA of the CDR3: TGTGCCAGCAGCCAGGTCGGTAGAAGGGAAAAACTGTTTTTT. The genes are TRBV28 and TRBJ1-4, with D unresolved. The CDR3 is 14 amino acids. CDR1 is MDHEN, CDR2 SYDVKM, per germline. V lost 6 bases to trimming and J lost 8 bases, with 16 bases between them.

The chain joins TRBV6-1 to TRBJ2-1, with 7 positions matching TRBD2. Germline V CDR1 and CDR2: MNHNS, SASEGT. This CDR3 comprises 14 residues. V was pared by 5 bases and J by 8 bases, with 9 bases of the junction left unmatched. The CDR3 DNA is TGTGCCAGCAGTTACGGAGGTAGCGGGTATGAGCAGTTCTTC. This translates into CASSYGGSGYEQFF.

This clonotype was observed many times. This chain uses TRBV7-8 with TRBJ1-4, with D maybe TRBD1 (5 bases). The CDR3 loop spans 14 amino acids. V lost 3 bases, J lost 6 bases, and 11 bases lay in between. Per the germline V gene, CDR1 is SGHVS and CDR2 is FQNEAQ. CDR3 loop: CASSFRQTDEKLFF. The CDR3, as DNA: TGTGCCAGCAGCTTCCGACAGACGGATGAAAAACTGTTTTTT.

This clonotype was seen a few times. This chain connects TRBV27 to TRBJ2-1, with D possibly being TRBD1 (6 bases). The CDR3 is 15 amino acids. Trimming left V 6 bases short and J 0 bases short, with 12 bases between. Germline V gives CDR1 MNHEY, CDR2 SMNVEV (reference sequence). CDR3 DNA sequence: TGTGCCAGCAGGGGGACAAAGAGCTCCTACAATGAGCAGTTCTTC. It yields the protein CASRGTKSSYNEQFF.

The chain carries TRBV4-1 and TRBJ1-1; the D gene is possibly TRBD1 (5 bases). V lost 2 bases, J lost 4 bases, and 14 bases lay in between. The CDR3 loop spans 15 amino acids. Germline V gene data show CDR1 as MGHRA and CDR2 as YSYEKL. The CDR3 bases are TGCGCCAGCAGCCAAATAGACAGTGGTGGCACTGAAGCTTTCTTT. Its translation: CASSQIDSGGTEAFF.

This clonotype was counted at least ten times. The CDR3 DNA follows: TGTGCCAGCAGTTTTCTCTCTGGGGCCAACGTCCTGACTTTC. This gives the protein CASSFLSGANVLTF. This rearrangement joins TRBV12-3 or TRBV12-4 to TRBJ2-6, with D unclear. The CDR3 contains 14 residues. V was clipped by 3 bases and J by 0 bases, with 3 bases between them.

The chain links TRBV12-3 or TRBV12-4 to TRBJ1-2, with 10 bases matching TRBD1. This CDR3 contains 14 residues. J was trimmed by 8 bases and V by 8 bases; bases with no gene match: 11. This chain's CDR3 is CASRIQTGGEGYTF. The CDR3 DNA sequence: TGTGCCAGCCGAATCCAGACAGGGGGCGAGGGCTACACCTTC.

This clonotype came up many times. The chain employs TRBV7-2 and TRBJ2-5; D might be TRBD2 (6 bases). This CDR3 region has 15 residues. Germline values: CDR1 SGHTA, CDR2 FQGNSA. The V end lost 7 bases, the J end lost 0 bases, and 15 bases lay between the germline ends. CDR3 protein: CASTLGGRYQETQYF. CDR3 coding DNA: TGTGCCAGCACCCTTGGGGGGAGGTACCAAGAGACCCAGTACTTC.

This clonotype was detected a few times. The CDR3 DNA reads TGTGCCAGCAGTTACGGGGTAGCGGGTTACTACAATGAGCAGTTCTTC. This encodes CASSYGVAGYYNEQFF. The V gene is TRBV6-2 or TRBV6-3, the J gene TRBJ2-1; TRBD2 agrees at 7 bases. Germline V gene sequence: CDR1 MNHEY, CDR2 SVGEGT. The J segment lost 3 bases and the V segment lost 2 bases, leaving 7 bases of the junction unmatched. The CDR3 has 16 residues.

This clonotype was counted ten times or more. This chain links TRBV7-2 with TRBJ1-1; D remains ambiguous. Germline CDR1 and CDR2: SGHTA and FQGNSA. Trimming stripped 5 bases from V and 1 base from J, with 11 bases between. This CDR3 is built from 14 residues. The CDR3 DNA reads as TGTGCCAGCAGCCTGCGGCAGACGAACACTGAAGCTTTCTTT. Its translation: CASSLRQTNTEAFF. The variable domain in full, completed from reference TRBV7-2 and TRBJ1-1, reads GAGVSQSPSNKVTEKGKDVELRCDPISGHTALYWYRQSLGQGLEFLIYFQGNSAPDKSGLPSDRFSAERTGGSVSTLTIQRTQQEDSAVYLCASSLRQTNTEAFFGQGTRLTVV.

This clonotype showed up just a few times. The chain has TRBV2 and TRBJ2-3; the D is unclear. The V gene lost 7 bases and the J gene lost 4 bases, with 12 bases spanning the gap. The CDR3 runs 13 residues. Germline-derived CDR1 and CDR2 are SNHLY and FYNNEI. The DNA of the CDR3 is TGTGCCAGCAAGGGAACCGGGCCAGATACGCAGTATTTT. Its protein product is CASKGTGPDTQYF. The variable domain in full, with the rest retrieved from reference TRBV2 and TRBJ2-3, is EPEVTQTPSHQVTQMGQEVILRCVPISNHLYFYWYRQILGQKVEFLVSFYNNEISEKSEIFDDQFSVERPDGSNFTLKIRSTKLEDSAMYFCASKGTGPDTQYFGPGTRLTVL.

This clonotype was observed at least ten times. This sequence joins TRBV6-1 and TRBJ1-5; 7 bases match TRBD1. The junction had 4 bases not matched to a gene; V was cut back by 6 bases and J by 5 bases. The CDR3 has 13 amino acids. CDR1 and CDR2 from the germline V gene are MNHNS and SASEGT. The DNA for the CDR3 is TGTGCCAGCAGACCGGGACAGTATCAGCCCCAGCATTTT. Its translation: CASRPGQYQPQHF.